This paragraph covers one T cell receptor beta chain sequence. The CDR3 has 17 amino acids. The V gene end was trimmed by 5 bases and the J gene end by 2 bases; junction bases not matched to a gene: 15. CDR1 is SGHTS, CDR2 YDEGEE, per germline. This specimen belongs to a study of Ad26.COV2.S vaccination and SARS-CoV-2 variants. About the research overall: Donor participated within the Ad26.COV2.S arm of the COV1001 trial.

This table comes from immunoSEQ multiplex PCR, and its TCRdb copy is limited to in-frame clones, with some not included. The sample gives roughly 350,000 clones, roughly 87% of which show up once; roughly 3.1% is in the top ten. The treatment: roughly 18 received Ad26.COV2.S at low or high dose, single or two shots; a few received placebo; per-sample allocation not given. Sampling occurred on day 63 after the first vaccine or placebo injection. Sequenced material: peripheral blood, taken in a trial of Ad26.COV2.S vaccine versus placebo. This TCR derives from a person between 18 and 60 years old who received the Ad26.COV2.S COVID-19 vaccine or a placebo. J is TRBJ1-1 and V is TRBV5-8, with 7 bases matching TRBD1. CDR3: CASSEPEMGQSNTEAFF. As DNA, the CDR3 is TGTGCCAGCAGTGAACCTGAGATGGGACAGTCTAACACTGAAGCTTTCTTT. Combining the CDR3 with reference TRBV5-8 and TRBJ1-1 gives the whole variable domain EAGVTQSPTHLIKTRGQQATLRCSPISGHTSVYWYQQALGLGLQFLLWYDEGEERNRGNFPPRFSGRQFPNYSSELNVNALELEDSALYLCASSEPEMGQSNTEAFFGQGTRLTVV.